Sequencing of this T cell receptor (beta chain) was carried out in a study of vaccination effects on CD4 cells after COVID-19 (dated by TCRdb to the early 2020s). Regarding the research as a whole: Across the study, the median time from the second dose to post-vaccine sampling was 72 days (range 14 to 241). The study compared SARS-CoV-2 spike-specific CD4+ TCR repertoires before and after mRNA vaccination in COVID-19 convalescent patients and infection-naive vaccine recipients. Altogether, 10 COVID-19 convalescent patients and a handful of SARS-CoV-2-naive healthy vaccine recipients made up the full study. In the study, cultures from other donors were sequenced using the Oncomine TCR Beta short-read assay on an Illumina iSeq 100.

The library was built by means of the immunoSEQ multiplex PCR assay. TCR beta CDR3 sequencing was performed on DNA from the cultured, isolated CD4+ T cells. As for the original processing: Non-productive TCR sequences were removed and reads were trimmed to the CDR3 region, keeping CDR3s of at least 7 amino acids. Antigen-specific clonotypes were identified using the MANAFEST web app by comparison of expansion in peptide wells against reference cultures. To be called positive, a clone needed expansion at FDR<0.05 compared with the reference and with all other wells, an odds ratio greater than 5, and a frequency greater than 0.1% in two replicate wells. A clonotype was defined as cross-reactive if the clonotype was significantly expanded both in SARS-CoV-2 spike wells and in at least one common cold coronavirus spike condition. Using the stringdist R package, CDR3 similarity was measured by Levenshtein distance, and unrooted trees were constructed with ape in R 3.6.1. Held by TCRdb, this immuneACCESS table contains in-frame sequences only and omits some clones. Under half of the omission traces to an unresolved V gene where checked; the cause of the rest is unknown. D and trimming come from the DNA, and the V and J calls and clone size come from that table. A total of approximately 31,000 clones appear in this sample, around three quarters of them only once. The ten largest clonotypes hold roughly an eighth of the sample.

This clone was observed a few times. There is no known antigen for this receptor. Per-nucleotide qualities are absent, and no much larger clonotype sits a single base away. Overall study outcomes, separate from this receptor: Only a small number of convalescent patients were included, and no early post-infection timepoints were available, which limited the study. At late post-vaccination timepoints, both infection-induced and vaccine-induced clones showed marked clonal contraction, consistent with waning T cell responses. In healthy vaccine recipients, vaccine-induced clones were almost all SARS-CoV-2 mono-reactive, with only 1 of 255 cross-reactive with common cold coronaviruses.

The germline V gene sets CDR1 to SGHAT and CDR2 to FQNNGV. V and J lose 1 base and 2 bases, and a span of 8 bases separates them. The CDR3, from cysteine to phenylalanine, totals 15 residues. Only the CDR3 region is kept as DNA, spanning 45 bases read in frame from base 1. In the ViraFEST assay, PBMC were stimulated with viral peptide pools, and antigen-specific CD4+ T cell clonotypes were then identified by expansion using TCR sequencing. After 10 days of culture, CD4+ T cells were isolated with the EasySep CD4+ T cell isolation kit. Two doses of either the BNT162b2 or the mRNA-1273 mRNA SARS-CoV-2 vaccine were administered to participants. Negative nucleocapsid antibody results before and after vaccination confirmed that the healthy vaccine recipients had no prior SARS-CoV-2 infection. Two million PBMC per well were cultured in IMDM with about 4.8% human AB serum, 8.5 to 10 IU/ml IL-2 and gentamicin, plus 10 ug/ml peptides. Half of the culture medium was replaced with fresh IL-2-containing medium on days 3 and 7. Unless otherwise noted, each peptide stimulation condition was cultured in triplicate wells. PBMC were separated from whole blood using Ficoll-Paque Plus gradient centrifugation and were then either cryopreserved at -140C or used fresh. Overlapping peptide pools spanned the spike proteins of SARS-CoV-2 and the common cold coronaviruses HCoV-NL63, HCoV-OC43 and HCoV-229E. The QIAamp micro DNA kit was used to extract genomic DNA from the cultured CD4+ T cells.

The specimen comprised CD4+ T cells from PBMCs cultured with HCoV-229E spike peptides, sampled after COVID-19 vaccination. The cell subset or site tag for this specimen amounts to: HCoV-229E spike overlapping peptide pool stimulation. The receptor was derived from a human donor who received a COVID-19 vaccine. Rearrangement joined TRBV11-2 to TRBJ2-2; the D gene cannot be resolved reliably. The nucleotide sequence is given as TGTGCCAGCAGCTTAGGTCGGGTAAACACCGGGGAGCTGTTTTTT. This codes for CASSLGRVNTGELFF.